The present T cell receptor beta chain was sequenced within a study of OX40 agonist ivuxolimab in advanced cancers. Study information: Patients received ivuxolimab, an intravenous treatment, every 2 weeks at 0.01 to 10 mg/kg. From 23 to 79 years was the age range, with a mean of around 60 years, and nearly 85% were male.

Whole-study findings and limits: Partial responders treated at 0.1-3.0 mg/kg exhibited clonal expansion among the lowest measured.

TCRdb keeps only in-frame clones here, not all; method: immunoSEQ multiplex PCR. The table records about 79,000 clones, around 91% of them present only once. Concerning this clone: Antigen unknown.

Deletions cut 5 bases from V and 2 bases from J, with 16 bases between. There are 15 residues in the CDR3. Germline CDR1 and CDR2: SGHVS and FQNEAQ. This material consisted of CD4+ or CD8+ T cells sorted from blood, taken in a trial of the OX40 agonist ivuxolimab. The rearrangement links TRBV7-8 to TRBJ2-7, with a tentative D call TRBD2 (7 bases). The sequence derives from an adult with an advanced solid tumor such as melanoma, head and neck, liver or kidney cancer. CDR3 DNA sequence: TGTGCCAGCAGCGAAACGGGCGGGGGCCCCTACGAGCAGTACTTC. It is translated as CASSETGGGPYEQYF.